These 10 T cell receptor beta chains originate from one sample sequenced in a study of beta chain features in type 1 diabetes. The study's findings and limits: The study found moderately but significantly shorter TCRB CDR3s in all four CD4+ subsets of Type 1 diabetes patients.

As every portion of the isolated RNA was reverse transcribed, the sequencing read expressed TCRB transcripts. TCRdb's copy holds only in-frame clones and misses some; the assay was immunoSEQ multiplex PCR. In the table there are 640,000 or so clones, around 15% of which are singletons. Their target antigens are unknown. The sample consisted of naive CD4+ T cells from blood. The receptors shown here come from a man aged 18 to 30 with type 1 diabetes.

This clone appeared a few times. The V gene is TRBV4-3, the J gene TRBJ2-6; D is possibly TRBD2 (6 bases). The V gene's germline CDR1 is LGHNA and CDR2 YSLEER. The CDR3 contains 17 residues. The V and J ends lost 8 bases and 0 bases respectively, with 17 bases between them. The CDR3 reads CASAGGTGASGANVLTF. The CDR3 DNA follows: TGCGCCAGCGCCGGGGGAACGGGAGCCTCTGGGGCCAACGTCCTGACTTTC.

This clone has a handful of counts. The CDR3: CASPYAEGPNTGELFF. Written as DNA, the CDR3 is TGTGCCAGCCCATACGCAGAGGGACCGAACACCGGGGAGCTGTTTTTT. The chain uses TRBV7-9 and TRBJ2-2; D tentatively reads TRBD1 or TRBD2 (5 bases each). The CDR3 has 16 amino acids. V was cut by 8 bases and J by 0 bases, with 16 bases left in between. Germline CDR1 and CDR2: SEHNR and FQNEAQ (reference sequence). Variable domain in full (rest from reference TRBV7-9 and TRBJ2-2): DTGVSQNPRHKITKRGQNVTFRCDPISEHNRLYWYRQTLGQGPEFLTYFQNEAQLEKSRLLSDRFSAERPKGSFSTLEIQRTEQGDSAMYLCASPYAEGPNTGELFFGEGSRLTVL.

This clone was seen a few times. The V and J genes are TRBV6-6 and TRBJ2-7, with 8 bases aligning to TRBD2. CDR1 is MNHNY and CDR2 is SVGAGI in the germline V gene (reference sequence). Germline trimming cut 7 bases from V and 8 bases from J; bases unmatched to any gene: 4. This CDR3 has 11 amino acids. The CDR3 protein is CASTREGQQYF. CDR3 nucleotides: TGTGCCAGCACTCGGGAGGGCCAGCAGTACTTC.

This clone was observed a few times. This chain links TRBV4-1 with TRBJ1-1; D is undetermined. Germline CDR1 reads MGHRA; CDR2 reads YSYEKL. The CDR3 sequence is 13 residues long. Trimming stripped 0 bases from V and 6 bases from J, with 8 bases between. The DNA of the CDR3 is TGCGCCAGCAGCCAAGATCTGGAAGCTGAAGCTTTCTTT. Translated: CASSQDLEAEAFF.

The V gene is TRBV18, the J gene TRBJ2-5; 8 bases agree with TRBD1. Germline values: CDR1 KGHSH, CDR2 LQKENI. With V trimmed by 0 bases and J by 9 bases, 0 bases remained unmatched. This CDR3 is 12 amino acids long. CDR3 DNA sequence: TGTGCCAGCTCACCACCGACAGGGGCCCAGTACTTC. The encoded protein is CASSPPTGAQYF.

This clone was detected a few times. The chain links TRBV30 to TRBJ2-1; D gene uncertain. V was trimmed by 5 bases and J by 2 bases, leaving 4 bases between them. Germline V gene lookup returns CDR1 GTSNPN and CDR2 SVGIG (reference sequence). The CDR3 is 11 residues long. The CDR3 DNA is TGTGCCTGGGCCCCCTACAATGAGCAGTTCTTC. This sequence encodes CAWAPYNEQFF.

This chain connects TRBV27 to TRBJ1-2; D gene unclear. The CDR3 is 13 residues long. In germline, CDR1 is MNHEY, CDR2 SMNVEV (reference sequence). The V gene lost 8 bases and the J gene lost 1 base, with 11 bases spanning the gap. CDR3: CASQERVNYGYTF. DNA of the CDR3: TGTGCCAGCCAAGAACGAGTTAACTATGGCTACACCTTC.

This clone appeared a few times. The rearrangement uses TRBV7-2 and TRBJ2-1; 7 nucleotides line up with TRBD2. Germline V CDR1 and CDR2: SGHTA, FQGNSA. V lost 5 bases and J lost 14; bases outside the gene matches: 15. The CDR3 has 14 residues. Here the CDR3 reads CASSPSRLAARKFF. CDR3 nucleotide sequence: TGTGCCAGCAGCCCGAGCCGGCTAGCGGCCCGCAAGTTCTTC.

This clone was found a few times. V usage is TRBV5-1 and J usage is TRBJ2-3; tentative D call: TRBD2 (5 bases). The CDR3 sequence is 15 residues long. Germline CDR1 reads SGHRS; CDR2 reads YFSETQ. V was cut by 4 bases and J by 1 base, with 13 bases left in between. CDR3 coding DNA: TGCGCCAGCAGCCCAAGCGTCGGGGGCACAGATACGCAGTATTTT. It translates to CASSPSVGGTDTQYF.

This chain connects TRBV6-5 to TRBJ2-5; a possible D gene is TRBD1 (6 bases). Between the trimmed V and J ends, which lost 6 bases and 4 bases, there was a span of 12 bases. Germline loops: CDR1 MNHEY, CDR2 SVGAGI. This CDR3 comprises 13 residues. The CDR3 loop reads CASSQGSLETQYF. CDR3 nucleotide sequence: TGTGCCAGCAGCCAGGGGTCTCTAGAGACCCAGTACTTC.